This paragraph covers one TCR beta chain sequence. This specimen comes from a study of blood T cell repertoires in COVID-19. Repertoires were generated with immunoSEQ multiplex PCR, while TCRdb's copy carries only in-frame clones and drops some. Altogether 150,000 or so clones are present, roughly nine tenths being singletons, with the ten largest covering 0.5% to 0.55%. CDR1 is SGHNT and CDR2 is YYREEE in the germline V gene (reference sequence). Trimming removed 1 base from V and 3 bases from J, with 20 bases in between. The length of the CDR3 is 17 residues. The sample taken for sequencing was peripheral blood. The receptor was isolated from a man in his fifties or sixties with acute or convalescent COVID-19. The rearrangement links TRBV5-4 to TRBJ2-7; D possibly corresponds to TRBD2 (5 bases). In DNA form, the CDR3 reads TGTGCCAGCAGCTTGCTACAAGGAGGCGAAAGAATCTACGAGCAGTACTTC. The encoded protein is CASSLLQGGERIYEQYF. The whole variable domain, filled in from reference TRBV5-4 and TRBJ2-7, reads ETGVTQSPTHLIKTRGQQVTLRCSSQSGHNTVSWYQQALGQGPQFIFQYYREEENGRGNFPPRFSGLQFPNYSSELNVNALELDDSALYLCASSLLQGGERIYEQYFGPGTRLTVT.